Sequencing of this TCR beta chain was carried out in a study of T-cell memory formation after mild COVID-19. Trimming pared 0 bases from V and 8 bases from J, leaving 9 bases between. Germline V gives CDR1 SGHRS, CDR2 YFSETQ. The CDR3 runs to 14 residues. From 5'RACE with constant-segment primers came TCR alpha and TCR beta cDNA libraries that carried sample barcodes and UMIs. MiXCR, run by TCRdb on the 5' RACE reads, gives a single entry per CDR3 protein. The table records 90,000 to 120,000 distinct CDR3 sequences, about 18% of them present only once. The sequence was collected from a man younger than 30 who had mild COVID-19 (a few samples of this study predate the infection). Cell type and time point are not known. Sequencing input: PBMCs or a T cell subset sorted from them (not recorded which). The chain employs TRBV5-1 and TRBJ1-6; a weak D match, TRBD1 (5 bases). For the CDR3, the DNA is TGCGCCAGCAGCTTGGAGCCGGGGGATTCACCCCTCCACTTT. This codes for CASSLEPGDSPLHF.